This paragraph reports one T cell receptor beta chain. What it binds is unknown. Prepared TCR beta cDNA libraries contained unique molecular identifiers. One entry per CDR3 protein results from TCRdb running MiXCR on the PCR reads. The sample lists 450,000 or so distinct CDR3 sequences, approximately 46% occurring once. These data originate in a study of post-analysis software for immune sequencing data. The study, taken as a whole, reports: Patients carried a handful of TRBV segments more frequently than controls did, and TRBV5-6, TRBV5-1 and TRBV20-1 were among them.

V lost 0 bases to trimming and J lost 7 bases, with 11 bases between them. Germline V gene sequence: CDR1 SGHRS, CDR2 YFSETQ. CDR3 size: 14 residues. Sequencing was performed on blood. The chain carries TRBV5-1 and TRBJ2-1, with D possibly matching TRBD2 (7 bases). The source of this sequence is a girl between 5 and 17 years old with multiple sclerosis. Here the CDR3 reads CASSLDGGQNEQFF. CDR3 DNA sequence: TGCGCCAGCAGCTTGGACGGGGGGCAGAATGAGCAGTTCTTC.